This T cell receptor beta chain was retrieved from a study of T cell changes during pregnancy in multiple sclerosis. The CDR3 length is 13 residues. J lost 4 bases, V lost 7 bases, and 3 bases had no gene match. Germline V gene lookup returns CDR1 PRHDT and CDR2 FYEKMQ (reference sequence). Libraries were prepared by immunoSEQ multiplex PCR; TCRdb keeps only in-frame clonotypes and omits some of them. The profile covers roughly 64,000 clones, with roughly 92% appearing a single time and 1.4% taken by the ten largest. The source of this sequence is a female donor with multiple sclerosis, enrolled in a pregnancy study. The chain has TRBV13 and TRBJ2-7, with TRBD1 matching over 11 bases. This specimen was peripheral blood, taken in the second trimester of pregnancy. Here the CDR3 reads CASMGQGGYEQYF. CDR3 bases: TGTGCCAGCATGGGACAGGGGGGATACGAGCAGTACTTC.